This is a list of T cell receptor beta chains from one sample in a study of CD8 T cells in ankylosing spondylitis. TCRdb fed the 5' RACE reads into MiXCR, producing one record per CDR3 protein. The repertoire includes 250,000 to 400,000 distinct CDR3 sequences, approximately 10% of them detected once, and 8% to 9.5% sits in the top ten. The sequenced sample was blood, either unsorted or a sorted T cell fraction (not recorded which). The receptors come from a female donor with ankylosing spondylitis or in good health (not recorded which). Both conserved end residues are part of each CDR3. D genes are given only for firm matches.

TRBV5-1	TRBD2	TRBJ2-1	CASTVAGVEDNEQFF
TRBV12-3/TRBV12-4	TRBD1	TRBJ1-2	CASSLGDRAHYTF
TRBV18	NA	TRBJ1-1	CASSPLVVAEAFF
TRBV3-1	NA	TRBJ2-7	CASSFGTSESSYEQYF
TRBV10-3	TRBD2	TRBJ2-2	CAHRAAGGPTGELFF
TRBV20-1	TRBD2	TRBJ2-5	CSAREGLAGAQETQYF
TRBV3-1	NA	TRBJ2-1	CASSTTRDPYNEQFF
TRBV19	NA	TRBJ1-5	CASSNSLRGISNQPQHF
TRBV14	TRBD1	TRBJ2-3	CASSQGRTGSTDTQYF
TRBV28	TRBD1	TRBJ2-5	CASSSRQGRGPETQYF
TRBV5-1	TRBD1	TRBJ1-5	CASSLDGQGLQPQHF
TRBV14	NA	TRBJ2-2	CASSRRAAGELFF
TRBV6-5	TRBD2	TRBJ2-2	CASSWASGRANTGELFF
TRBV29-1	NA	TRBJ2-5	CSVAGGGQETQYF
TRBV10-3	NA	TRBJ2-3	CAIRVTDTQYF
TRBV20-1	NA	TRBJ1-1	CSERRVGEAFF
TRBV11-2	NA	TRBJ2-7	CASSLARFEQYF
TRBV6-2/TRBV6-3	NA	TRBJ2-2	CASTEVPGELFF
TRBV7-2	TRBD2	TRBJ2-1	CASSWGLAESSYNEQFF
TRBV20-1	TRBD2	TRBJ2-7	CSARGSGIAPAYEQYF
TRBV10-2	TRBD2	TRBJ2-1	CASSESGRGFDEQFF
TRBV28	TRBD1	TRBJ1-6	CATGQEVGPLHF
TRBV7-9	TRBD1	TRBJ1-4	CASSRGTGSEKLFF
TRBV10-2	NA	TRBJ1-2	CASSERGYGYTF
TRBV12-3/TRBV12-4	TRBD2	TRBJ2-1	CASSVVPLAGDNEQFF
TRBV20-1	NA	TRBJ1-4	CSAPYRGGVGEKLFF
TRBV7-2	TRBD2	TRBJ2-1	CASSLVELAGGYNEQFF
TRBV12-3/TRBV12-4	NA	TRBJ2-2	CASNSGDTGELFF
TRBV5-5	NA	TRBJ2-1	CASSQARGGYNEQFF
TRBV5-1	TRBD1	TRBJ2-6	CATSLGQVLTTSGANVLTF
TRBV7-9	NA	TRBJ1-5	CASSPVRDQPQHF
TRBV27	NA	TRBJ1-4	CASSPIRVQNEKLFF
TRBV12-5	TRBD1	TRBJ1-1	CASGLIQGAEAFF
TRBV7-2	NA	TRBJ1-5	CASSLIGSNQPQHF
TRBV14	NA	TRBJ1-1	CASSPQGQFPEAFF
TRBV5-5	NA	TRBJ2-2	CASSAAKGQGGELFF
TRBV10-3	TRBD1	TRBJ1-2	CAISTGANYGYTF
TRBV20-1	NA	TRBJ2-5	CSNTGDSGETQYF
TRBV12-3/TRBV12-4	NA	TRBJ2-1	CASSLGGIGTYNEQFF
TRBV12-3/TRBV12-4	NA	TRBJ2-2	CASSLASGHGAGELFF
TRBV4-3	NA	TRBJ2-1	CASSQDRNKGYNEQFF
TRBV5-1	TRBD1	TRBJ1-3	CASSRDRASGNTIYF
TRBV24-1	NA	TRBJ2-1	CATSDFRGAHNEQFF
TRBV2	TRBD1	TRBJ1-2	CASSVLGQGFGGYTF
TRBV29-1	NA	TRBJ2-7	CSVETALNEQYF